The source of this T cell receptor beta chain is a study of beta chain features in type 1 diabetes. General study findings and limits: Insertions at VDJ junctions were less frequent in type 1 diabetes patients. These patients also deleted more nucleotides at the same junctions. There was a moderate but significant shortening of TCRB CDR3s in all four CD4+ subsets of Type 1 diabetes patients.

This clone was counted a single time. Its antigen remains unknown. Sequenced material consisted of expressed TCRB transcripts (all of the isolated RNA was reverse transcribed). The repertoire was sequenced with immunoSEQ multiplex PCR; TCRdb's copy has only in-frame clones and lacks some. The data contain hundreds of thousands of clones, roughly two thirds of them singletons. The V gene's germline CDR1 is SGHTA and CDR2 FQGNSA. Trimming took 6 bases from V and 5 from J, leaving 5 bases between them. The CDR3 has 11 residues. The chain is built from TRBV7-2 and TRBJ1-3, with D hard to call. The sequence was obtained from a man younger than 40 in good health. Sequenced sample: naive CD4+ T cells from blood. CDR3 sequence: CASSWRNTIYF. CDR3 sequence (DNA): TGTGCCAGCAGTTGGAGAAACACCATATATTTT.